This note documents a single T cell receptor (beta chain) sequence. No antigen is known for it. Generated by immunoSEQ multiplex PCR, the TCRdb table keeps only in-frame clones and is missing some. The profile shows more than 850,000 clones, about 84% of them singletons. These data originate in a study of shared clonotypes between healthy human individuals. Overall study results and limits: Memory subsets generally showed lower estimated richness than naive subsets.

Donors were Caucasian adults residing in Nashville, Tennessee, USA. Material for sequencing was memory CD4+ T cells from PBMCs. Stated subset: CD45RA-negative fraction. This clonotype was sampled from a man younger than 35 in good health. Some clones in this sample may be carry-over from other donors' samples.

The CDR3 is CASSEEDQSPQHF. The CDR3 DNA reads as TGTGCCAGCAGTGAGGAAGATCAAAGCCCCCAGCATTTT. This sequence joins TRBV6-1 and TRBJ1-5; D uncertain. Per germline, CDR1 MNHNS and CDR2 SASEGT. CDR3 size: 13 residues. The V end lost 3 bases, the J end lost 10 bases, and 13 bases lay between the germline ends.